Shown below are 30 T cell receptor beta chains from a single sample sequenced in a study of Ad26.COV2.S vaccination and SARS-CoV-2 variants. The treatment was: roughly 18 received Ad26.COV2.S at low or high dose, single or two shots; 5 received placebo; per-sample allocation not given. Samples came from day 63 after the first vaccine or placebo injection. Some clones are missing from TCRdb's copy, which holds only in-frame ones; the method was immunoSEQ multiplex PCR. Seen here are fewer than 500,000 clones, about nine tenths observed once, and the top ten hold 12%. The sequencing used peripheral blood, collected in a trial of Ad26.COV2.S vaccine versus placebo. These receptors all stem from a person aged 18-65 years who received the Ad26.COV2.S COVID-19 vaccine or a placebo.

The V gene is TRBV7-2, the J gene TRBJ1-3; the D is unclear. The CDR3 loop spans 15 amino acids. The V end was cut by 1 base, the J end by 0 bases, with 7 bases between. In germline, CDR1 is SGHTA, CDR2 FQGNSA. This chain's CDR3 is CASSLVESSGNTIYF. CDR3 nucleotide sequence: TGTGCCAGCAGCTTAGTGGAAAGCTCTGGAAACACCATATATTTT.

V and J are TRBV20-1 and TRBJ2-1; D is undetermined. This CDR3 spans 11 amino acids. Looked up from germline, CDR1 is DFQATT and CDR2 is SNEGSKA (reference sequence). V dropped 5 bases and J dropped 9 bases, with 11 bases sitting between them. CDR3 DNA sequence: TGCAGTGCTCCCTTACACACTGAGCAGTTCTTC. Translating it yields CSAPLHTEQFF.

The chain carries TRBV7-5 and TRBJ2-7; TRBD2, the D gene given by the table, was not confirmed from the DNA. TRBV7-5 is given as a pseudogene. The CDR3 length is 15 residues. The CDR3 loop is CARSSDGRSSYEQYF. In DNA, the CDR3 is TGTGCCAGAAGCTCCGACGGGAGGAGCTCCTACGAGCAGTACTTC.

This chain connects TRBV29-1 to TRBJ1-2; 8 bases map to TRBD1. The V gene end was trimmed by 7 bases and the J gene end by 8 bases; junction bases not matched to a gene: 12. The germline CDR1 and CDR2 sequences are SQVTM and ANQGSEA. CDR3 size: 13 residues. The CDR3 here is CSAQGARQGGYTF. CDR3 DNA sequence: TGCAGCGCGCAGGGGGCGCGTCAAGGGGGCTACACCTTC.

This clone was counted once. The J gene is TRBJ1-3, the V gene TRBV19; D might be TRBD1 (5 bases). V gave up 4 bases and J gave up 0 bases, with 13 bases separating them. The CDR3 loop spans 16 amino acids. Germline values: CDR1 LNHDA, CDR2 SQIVND (reference sequence). CDR3 nucleotide sequence: TGTGCCAGTAGTACCTTGGGGCGGAACTCTGGAAACACCATATATTTT. Its protein is CASSTLGRNSGNTIYF.

The chain uses TRBV7-8 and TRBJ2-1; 8 positions match TRBD2. Germline-derived CDR1 and CDR2 are SGHVS and FQNEAQ. The CDR3 has 19 amino acids. Losses at the gene ends were 1 base for V and 0 bases for J; bases not matched to a gene: 11. The CDR3 DNA reads as TGTGCCAGCAGCTTAGATACTACTAGCGGTGGCCGCTCCTACAATGAGCAGTTCTTC. Translating it yields CASSLDTTSGGRSYNEQFF.

The CDR3 nucleotides are TGTGCCAGTAGTAGGTGGGACACAGGAGACTATGGCTACACCTTC. This codes for CASSRWDTGDYGYTF. The chain recombines TRBV19 with TRBJ1-2, with D possibly matching TRBD1 (6 bases). The CDR3 extends over 15 amino acids. In germline, CDR1 is LNHDA, CDR2 SQIVND (reference sequence). The ends were cut back, 4 bases at V and 3 bases at J, with 15 bases in the middle.

On this clone: The same CDR3 is also encoded by other DNA sequences in this sample. The CDR3 reads CASSLEDTQYF. The CDR3 DNA reads as TGTGCCAGCAGTTTGGAAGATACGCAGTATTTT. V usage is TRBV12-3 or TRBV12-4 and J usage is TRBJ2-3; D ambiguous. The CDR3 contains 11 residues. V shed 3 bases and J shed 5 bases, with 3 bases lying between them.

This clone is a singleton in its sample. The CDR3 sequence is CASSDTSGGLQETQYF. CDR3 in DNA: TGTGCCAGCAGTGATACTAGCGGGGGGCTCCAAGAGACCCAGTACTTC. V and J are TRBV27 and TRBJ2-5; 12 bases fit TRBD2. The junction had 5 bases not matched to a gene; V was cut back by 5 bases and J by 1 base. Germline CDR1 and CDR2: MNHEY and SMNVEV (reference sequence). This CDR3 region has 16 residues.

V and J are TRBV7-9 and TRBJ2-2, with D unclear. The CDR3 extends over 15 amino acids. V was clipped by 5 bases and J by 2 bases, with 12 bases between them. Germline V gene lookup returns CDR1 SEHNR and CDR2 FQNEAQ (reference sequence). CDR3 DNA sequence: TGTGCCAGCAGCCCCGACAACATAAACACCGGGGAGCTGTTTTTT. It translates to CASSPDNINTGELFF.

Worth noting for this clone: In the same sample, other DNA sequences code for this CDR3. The chain employs TRBV10-3 and TRBJ1-5; 8 positions agree with TRBD1. The CDR3 totals 15 residues. The germline V gene encodes CDR1 ENHRY and CDR2 SYGVKD. Trimming cost V 6 bases and J 1 base; bases outside gene matches: 5. The CDR3 DNA sequence: TGTGCCATCAGCCCAGGACAGGGCAGCAATCAGCCCCAGCATTTT. It encodes CAISPGQGSNQPQHF.

This chain uses TRBV7-9 with TRBJ2-7; D call uncertain. Germline assignment: CDR1 SEHNR and CDR2 FQNEAQ (reference sequence). Trimming removed 2 bases from V and 2 bases from J, with 4 bases in between. This CDR3 contains 12 residues. The CDR3 region is CASSLSPYEQYF. The CDR3 coding sequence is TGTGCCAGCAGCTTATCACCCTACGAGCAGTACTTC.

This sequence joins TRBV5-1 and TRBJ1-1; perhaps TRBD1 as D (5 bases). This CDR3 has 17 amino acids. Trimming cost V 4 bases and J 3 bases, with 22 bases left between them. Germline V gene lookup returns CDR1 SGHRS and CDR2 YFSETQ. The CDR3: CASSPRPGRGGDTEAFF. CDR3 in DNA: TGCGCCAGCAGCCCCCGGCCAGGGAGGGGTGGGGACACTGAAGCTTTCTTT.

The chain carries TRBV12-3 or TRBV12-4 and TRBJ1-1; TRBD1 is a possible D gene (6 bases). This CDR3 has 13 amino acids. Trimming removed 6 bases at V and 6 bases at J, with 14 bases between. This CDR3 is CASRLTGSAEAFF. The DNA of the CDR3 is TGTGCCAGCAGACTTACAGGGAGCGCTGAAGCTTTCTTT.

The chain recombines TRBV9 with TRBJ2-7; 7 bases line up with TRBD2. From germline, CDR1 is SGDLS and CDR2 YYNGEE. V shed 0 bases and J 3 bases; nucleotides not matched to a gene: 6. This CDR3 is 15 amino acids long. CDR3 in amino acids: CASSVAGGEGYEQYF. In DNA form, the CDR3 reads TGTGCCAGCAGCGTAGCTGGCGGGGAGGGCTACGAGCAGTACTTC. Looking up the rest from reference TRBV9 and TRBJ2-7 gives the full variable domain: DSGVTQTPKHLITATGQRVTLRCSPRSGDLSVYWYQQSLDQGLQFLIQYYNGEERAKGNILERFSAQQFPDLHSELNLSSLELGDSALYFCASSVAGGEGYEQYFGPGTRLTVT.

The chain links TRBV6-2 or TRBV6-3 to TRBJ1-1, with D unresolved. The germline V gene has CDR1 MNHEY and CDR2 SVGEGT. Trimming left V 0 bases short and J 2 bases short, with 13 bases between. The CDR3 consists of 16 residues. The CDR3 protein is CASSYSLPGANTEAFF. The CDR3 region has the DNA TGTGCCAGCAGTTACTCGCTTCCAGGAGCCAACACTGAAGCTTTCTTT.

CDR3 DNA: TGTGCCAGCAGCTCTAGGCGGGACAGGATATACAATGAGCAGTTCTTC. Translation: CASSSRRDRIYNEQFF. This rearrangement joins TRBV7-9 to TRBJ2-1; 8 bases align to TRBD1. V lost 4 bases to trimming and J lost 4 bases; unmatched junction nucleotides: 9. This CDR3 comprises 16 residues. Germline V gives CDR1 SEHNR, CDR2 FQNEAQ (reference sequence).

The CDR3: CASSVSGGPEKLFF. In nucleotides, the CDR3 is TGTGCCAGCAGCGTTTCGGGGGGACCCGAAAAACTGTTTTTT. V and J are TRBV9 and TRBJ1-4; D may be TRBD1 (5 bases). CDR3 size: 14 residues. V was shortened by 2 bases and J by 8 bases, with 13 bases between the two germline ends. Germline V gene lookup returns CDR1 SGDLS and CDR2 YYNGEE.

CDR3 amino acids: CAITPGTSNSPYNEQFF. For the CDR3, the DNA is TGTGCCATCACCCCCGGGACTAGCAATTCCCCTTACAATGAGCAGTTCTTC. The chain combines TRBV10-3 with TRBJ2-1, with 9 bases fitting TRBD2. This CDR3 comprises 17 residues. CDR1 and CDR2 from the germline V gene are ENHRY and SYGVKD. V lost 7 bases to trimming and J lost 4 bases; unmatched junction nucleotides: 14.

The chain carries TRBV18 and TRBJ2-7; 8 nucleotides match TRBD1. Germline V lookup: CDR1 KGHSH, CDR2 LQKENI. This CDR3 contains 14 residues. J gave up 4 bases and V 3 bases, and 5 bases lay outside the gene matches. The CDR3 DNA reads TGTGCCAGCTCACCGAACAGGGGGATTTACGAGCAGTACTTC. Its protein product is CASSPNRGIYEQYF.

The rearrangement links TRBV3-1 (or the pseudogene TRBV3-2) to TRBJ1-2; the D gene is possibly TRBD1 (5 bases). The CDR3 runs 15 residues. Germline CDR1 LGHDT, CDR2 YNNKEL (reference sequence). Trimming removed 1 base at V and 2 bases at J, with 11 bases between. CDR3 loop: CASSQGDSANYGYTF. DNA for the CDR3: TGTGCCAGCAGCCAAGGAGACAGCGCCAACTATGGCTACACCTTC.

This clone was recorded a few times. The chain combines TRBV7-9 with TRBJ1-1; 7 nucleotides agree with TRBD1. Looked up from germline, CDR1 is SEHNR and CDR2 is FQNEAQ (reference sequence). The CDR3 extends over 15 amino acids. V gave up 2 bases and J gave up 3 bases; unmatched junction bases: 6. CDR3 sequence: CASSLKPQGDTEAFF. The CDR3 DNA reads TGTGCCAGCAGCTTAAAGCCCCAGGGGGACACTGAAGCTTTCTTT.

The V call is TRBV5-4, the J call TRBJ2-1, with 10 bases lining up with TRBD2. Germline V CDR1 and CDR2: SGHNT, YYREEE (reference sequence). V was pared by 4 bases and J by 1 base, with 2 bases of the junction left unmatched. There are 15 residues in the CDR3. The CDR3 DNA reads TGTGCCAGCAGCCCACTAGCGGGATCCTACAATGAGCAGTTCTTC. Its translation is CASSPLAGSYNEQFF.

The chain joins TRBV5-6 to TRBJ2-2; TRBD2 aligns across 8 bases. The CDR3 length is 17 residues. V shed 4 bases and J 5 bases; nucleotides not matched to a gene: 13. Looked up from germline, CDR1 is SGHDT and CDR2 is YYEEEE. The CDR3 DNA reads as TGTGCCAGCAGCGTGGGGGTGGAAGCGGGAGTAACCGGGGAGCTGTTTTTT. Translating it yields CASSVGVEAGVTGELFF.

The J gene is TRBJ2-7, the V gene TRBV6-2 or TRBV6-3, with 8 bases that match TRBD1. Trimming at V came to 5 bases and at J to 2 bases, leaving 8 bases not matched to a gene. This CDR3 comprises 15 residues. Germline-derived CDR1 and CDR2 are MNHEY and SVGEGT. The CDR3 region is CASSGRQGKAYEQYF. The CDR3 bases are TGTGCCAGCAGTGGTAGACAGGGGAAGGCCTACGAGCAGTACTTC.

CDR3 nucleotides: TGTGCCAGCAGCTTAAGTCCAGCGGGAGGGCCGTCTACGCAGTATTTT. Translating gives CASSLSPAGGPSTQYF. This rearrangement joins TRBV11-3 to TRBJ2-3; TRBD2 aligns across 10 bases. The CDR3 totals 16 residues. V shed 2 bases, J shed 8 bases, and the junction held 10 bases outside the gene matches. Germline values: CDR1 SGHNT, CDR2 YENEEA.

The chain links TRBV4-1 to TRBJ2-1; 10 nucleotides line up with TRBD1. CDR1 and CDR2 from the germline V gene are MGHRA and YSYEKL. This CDR3 is 15 amino acids long. V trimming: 4 bases; J trimming: 6 bases; junction bases outside the gene matches: 6. The CDR3 DNA is TGCGCCAGCAGCCCGGGACAGGGGCCTTTCAATGAGCAGTTCTTC. Protein: CASSPGQGPFNEQFF.

This chain connects TRBV24-1 to TRBJ2-3; D is undetermined. V lost 1 base, J lost 6 bases, and 4 bases lay in between. The CDR3 is 12 amino acids. CDR1 and CDR2 (germline): KGHDR, SFDVKD. CDR3 in amino acids: CATSDFQDTQYF. In DNA, the CDR3 is TGTGCCACCAGTGATTTCCAGGATACGCAGTATTTT.

The chain combines TRBV5-5 with TRBJ2-5; TRBD1 agrees at 9 bases. The CDR3 contains 14 residues. J lost 5 bases, V lost 4 bases, and 6 bases had no gene match. Looked up from germline, CDR1 is SGHKS and CDR2 is YYEKEE (reference sequence). DNA for the CDR3: TGTGCCAGCAGCCCGGGACAGGGATACGAGACCCAGTACTTC. Protein sequence: CASSPGQGYETQYF.

V and J are TRBV4-1 and TRBJ1-1; D not resolved. Germline CDR1 MGHRA, CDR2 YSYEKL. The CDR3 sequence is 14 residues long. V lost 0 bases and J 2 bases, leaving 7 bases between the germline ends. CDR3: CASSQDPSNTEAFF. In DNA form, the CDR3 reads TGCGCCAGCAGCCAAGACCCCTCCAACACTGAAGCTTTCTTT.